A single sample is the source of the 21 T cell receptor beta chains below, sequenced in a study of STAT5B mutations in CD4+ large granular lymphocyte leukemia (dated 2022 in TCRdb). Library method: the immunoSEQ multiplex PCR assay. In its TCRdb copy, this immuneACCESS table keeps in-frame sequences only and misses some clones. Where compared with another copy, unresolved V genes explain less than half of these, and the others have no known cause. Here the sample has tens of thousands of clones; about 86% occur a single time. Approximately 0.32% of the sample belongs to the ten largest clones. The sequencing input was CD4+ T cells from blood buffy coats. The receptors stem from a human donor in good health.

This clone was detected only once. This chain connects TRBV19 to TRBJ1-3; 7 nucleotides agree with TRBD1. Germline V gene data show CDR1 as LNHDA and CDR2 as SQIVND (reference sequence). This CDR3 region has 15 residues. With V trimmed by 8 bases and J by 0 bases, 7 bases remained unmatched. The CDR3 reads CASDRDGNSGNTIYF. DNA for the CDR3: TGTGCCAGTGACAGGGACGGAAACTCTGGAAACACCATATATTTT.

The CDR3 protein is CATSREAETEAFF. CDR3 coding DNA: TGTGCCACCAGCAGAGAGGCTGAAACCGAAGCTTTCTTT. The chain couples TRBV15 to TRBJ1-1, with no clear D. Trimming took off 0 bases at V and 8 bases at J, with 10 bases between the two ends. Germline CDR1 LNHNV, CDR2 YYDKDF (reference sequence). This CDR3 has 13 residues.

The rearrangement uses TRBV5-1 and TRBJ2-3, with unresolved D. This CDR3 spans 14 amino acids. Trimming removed 0 bases from V and 2 bases from J, with 7 bases in between. Germline loops: CDR1 SGHRS, CDR2 YFSETQ. CDR3 amino acids: CASSLGRVTDTQYF. DNA for the CDR3: TGCGCCAGCAGCTTGGGTCGAGTCACAGATACGCAGTATTTT.

V and J are TRBV19 and TRBJ2-7; 9 nucleotides match TRBD1. Germline V gene lookup returns CDR1 LNHDA and CDR2 SQIVND (reference sequence). This CDR3 has 17 residues. The ends lost 1 base at V and 7 bases at J; junction bases unmatched: 14. The CDR3 coding sequence is TGTGCCAGTAGTATAGCGGGGTGGGACAGGGACCCGGGAGAGCAGTACTTC. Translating gives CASSIAGWDRDPGEQYF.

The J gene is TRBJ2-5, the V gene TRBV5-4, with TRBD2 identical over 10 bases. This CDR3 has 16 amino acids. Germline V gene sequence: CDR1 SGHNT, CDR2 YYREEE (reference sequence). V was pared by 4 bases and J by 3 bases, with 9 bases of the junction left unmatched. CDR3 DNA: TGTGCCAGCAGCCTCGACCTAGCGGGAGTTAAAGAGACCCAGTACTTC. Protein sequence: CASSLDLAGVKETQYF.

The chain recombines TRBV21-1 with TRBJ1-4. TRBV21-1 is flagged as a pseudogene. This CDR3 region has 16 residues. The CDR3 nucleotides are TGTGCCAGCAGCAAACGCCGGCGGAGTATACTTGAAAAACTGTTTTTT. It yields the protein CASSKRRRSILEKLFF.

This clone is a singleton in its sample. V gene TRBV27 combines with J gene TRBJ2-5; no clear D. The germline V and J ends were trimmed by 2 bases and 5 bases, with 15 bases remaining between them. This CDR3 spans 15 amino acids. CDR1 and CDR2 from the germline V gene are MNHEY and SMNVEV (reference sequence). CDR3 sequence reads: CASSLSGSLLETQYF. Written as DNA, the CDR3 is TGTGCCAGCAGTTTAAGTGGCTCCCTATTGGAGACCCAGTACTTC.

The rearrangement links TRBV12-5 to TRBJ2-1; TRBD2 aligns across 15 bases. The V segment lost 10 bases and the J segment 7 bases; nucleotides outside the gene matches: 14. CDR1 LGHNT and CDR2 FRNRAP come from the germline V gene. The CDR3 sequence is 17 residues long. The CDR3 DNA follows: TGTGCTACCTCCGGGGGATTGGGACTAGCGGGAGGAAATGAGCAGTTCTTC. It specifies CATSGGLGLAGGNEQFF.

The V and J genes are TRBV10-3 and TRBJ2-7; 11 bases align to TRBD2. Germline-derived CDR1 and CDR2 are ENHRY and SYGVKD. Trimming took 3 bases from V and 4 from J; bases not matched to a gene: 5. The CDR3 loop spans 15 amino acids. The CDR3 DNA follows: TGTGCCATCAGTGAACTAGCGGGGGCCCCTTACGAGCAGTACGTC. It codes for CAISELAGAPYEQYV.

The V call is TRBV18, the J call TRBJ2-5; 9 bases match TRBD2. This CDR3 contains 14 residues. The trim removed 4 bases at V and 5 bases at J, leaving 5 bases unmatched. CDR1 and CDR2 from the germline V gene are KGHSH and LQKENI. CDR3 DNA: TGTGCCAGCTCACTTGGGACTAGCATGGAGACCCAGTACTTC. Protein: CASSLGTSMETQYF.

This chain uses TRBV6-5 with TRBJ2-3, with D perhaps matching TRBD1 (6 bases). V dropped 2 bases and J dropped 1 base, with 10 bases sitting between them. This CDR3 contains 15 residues. CDR1 and CDR2 from the germline V gene are MNHEY and SVGAGI. This CDR3 is CASSYGRGGTDTQYF. CDR3 DNA sequence: TGTGCCAGCAGTTACGGCAGGGGTGGCACAGATACGCAGTATTTT.

This chain links TRBV18 with TRBJ2-3; D is ambiguous. The length of the CDR3 is 12 residues. Germline V CDR1 and CDR2: KGHSH, LQKENI. V dropped 3 bases and J dropped 6 bases, with 7 bases sitting between them. CDR3 region: CASSPSSDTQYF. The CDR3, as DNA: TGTGCCAGCTCACCTAGCAGTGATACGCAGTATTTT.

This clone was seen a handful of times. V usage is TRBV14 and J usage is TRBJ1-1; TRBD1 is a possible D gene (5 bases). Looked up from germline, CDR1 is SGHDN and CDR2 is FVKESK. The CDR3 has 12 amino acids. Trimming stripped 4 bases from V and 4 bases from J, with 7 bases between. The CDR3 reads CASSLGVTEAFF. In nucleotides, the CDR3 is TGTGCCAGCAGCCTAGGGGTCACTGAAGCTTTCTTT.

The rearrangement joins TRBV4-2 to TRBJ1-2; D is uncertain. Trimming took 6 bases from V and 5 from J, leaving 7 bases between them. The CDR3 is 11 amino acids. The V gene's germline CDR1 is LGHNA and CDR2 YNFKEQ. The CDR3 sequence is CASRGLYGYTF. Here the CDR3 DNA reads TGTGCCAGCAGGGGTCTTTATGGCTACACCTTC.

This chain links TRBV6-6 with TRBJ1-2; the D is unclear. The CDR3 runs to 12 residues. V gave up 8 bases and J gave up 7 bases, with 14 bases separating them. Germline-derived CDR1 and CDR2 are MNHNY and SVGAGI (reference sequence). CDR3 DNA: TGTGCCAGCCAAGCTCTCGGGAGTGGCTACACCTTC. Translated: CASQALGSGYTF.

The CDR3 coding sequence is TGTGCCAGCTTCCTCGTAGGAGGGGGCCAAGAGACCCAGTACTTC. Protein: CASFLVGGGQETQYF. The rearrangement uses TRBV6-1 and TRBJ2-5; D tentatively fits TRBD1 or TRBD2 (6 bases each). CDR1 and CDR2 from the germline V gene are MNHNS and SASEGT. The V gene lost 8 bases and the J gene lost 1 base, with 17 bases spanning the gap. This CDR3 comprises 15 residues.

This sequence joins TRBV29-1 and TRBJ2-7, with 7 positions matching TRBD1. Unmatched junction bases numbered 12, after V lost 5 bases and J lost 8 bases. This CDR3 is 13 amino acids long. The germline V gene has CDR1 SQVTM and CDR2 ANQGSEA. CDR3 coding DNA: TGCAGCGTTCGACAGGGCACCTCCGCCCAGCAGTACTTC. Residues: CSVRQGTSAQQYF.

A note on this clone: In the same sample, other DNA sequences code for this CDR3. This chain connects TRBV5-4 to TRBJ2-7; 8 bases are a match to TRBD1. Germline V CDR1 and CDR2: SGHNT, YYREEE (reference sequence). V was clipped by 4 bases and J by 1 base; unmatched bases: 1. This CDR3 contains 13 residues. CDR3 residues: CASSRTGSYEQYF. CDR3 DNA sequence: TGTGCCAGCAGCAGGACAGGGTCCTACGAGCAGTACTTC.

The rearrangement links TRBV6-5 to TRBJ2-6; D not certain. This CDR3 has 15 residues. In germline, CDR1 is MNHEY, CDR2 SVGAGI. Trimming took off 1 base at V and 0 bases at J, with 4 bases between the two ends. The CDR3 region has the DNA TGTGCCAGCAGTTACTACCGCTCTGGGGCCAACGTCCTGACTTTC. It specifies CASSYYRSGANVLTF.

The J gene is TRBJ2-5, the V gene TRBV15, with TRBD2 matching 9 bases. Germline values: CDR1 LNHNV, CDR2 YYDKDF (reference sequence). V gave up 1 base and J gave up 5 bases; unmatched junction bases: 2. The CDR3 contains 14 residues. The DNA for the CDR3 is TGTGCCACCAGCAGAGGCGGGGGGGCGGAGACCCAGTACTTC. Its protein product is CATSRGGGAETQYF.

This clone came up once. This chain connects TRBV4-2 to TRBJ1-2; D not resolved. Germline-derived CDR1 and CDR2 are LGHNA and YNFKEQ. This CDR3 region has 17 residues. V dropped 0 bases and J dropped 4 bases, with 18 bases sitting between them. CDR3 nucleotides: TGTGCCAGCAGCCAAGATGTAGGCGCATTCCGGAGCTATGGCTACACCTTC. Translation gives CASSQDVGAFRSYGYTF.